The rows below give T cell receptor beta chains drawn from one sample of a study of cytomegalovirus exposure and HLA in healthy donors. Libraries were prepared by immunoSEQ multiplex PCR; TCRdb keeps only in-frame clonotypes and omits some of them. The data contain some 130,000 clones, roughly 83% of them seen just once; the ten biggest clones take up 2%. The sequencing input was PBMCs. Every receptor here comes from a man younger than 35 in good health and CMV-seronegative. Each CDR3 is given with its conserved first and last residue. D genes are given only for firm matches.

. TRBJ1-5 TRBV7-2 CASSTGQHDQPQHF
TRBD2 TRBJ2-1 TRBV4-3 CASSQDSGSPYNEQFF
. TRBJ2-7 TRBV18 CASSPREAQYF
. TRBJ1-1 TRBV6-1 CASSPPGTLNTEAFF
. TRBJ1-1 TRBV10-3 CAIRTAENTEAFF
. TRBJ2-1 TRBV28 CASSFGEQFF
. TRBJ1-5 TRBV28 CASRASNQPQHF
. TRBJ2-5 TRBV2 CASSLQGSEETQYF
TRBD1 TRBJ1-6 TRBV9 CASSVRDRENPLHF
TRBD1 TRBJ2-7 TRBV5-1 CASRGGTGGGLYEQYF
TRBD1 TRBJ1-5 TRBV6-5 CASSQIRGQQPQHF
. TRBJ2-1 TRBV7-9 CATATEALHQFF
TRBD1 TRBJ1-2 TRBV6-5 CASSYVPGQGNGYTF
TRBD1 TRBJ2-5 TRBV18 CASGRDRQETQYF
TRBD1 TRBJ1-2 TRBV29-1 CSVAVTGSCGYTF
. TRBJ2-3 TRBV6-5 CASSYTQVLDTQYF
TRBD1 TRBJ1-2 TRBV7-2 CASSCADRVKCWGCSTF
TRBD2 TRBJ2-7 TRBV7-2 CASSSTSGSTYEQYF
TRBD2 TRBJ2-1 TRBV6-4 CASSDTYGLANEQFF
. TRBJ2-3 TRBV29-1 CSVRHRITDTQYF
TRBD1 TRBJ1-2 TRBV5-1 CASSRTYPRDSYYGYTF